This T cell receptor beta chain was documented in a study of blood T cell repertoires in COVID-19. About the study: From the United States, Italy and Spain came samples of acute and convalescent COVID-19. The cDNA or gDNA used as material had been derived from T cells, B-cell-depleted T cells, or PBMCs.

Germline CDR1 reads ENHRY; CDR2 reads SYGVKD. V was clipped by 4 bases and J by 3 bases; unmatched bases: 3. The length of the CDR3 is 16 residues. As originally analysed: Nucleated cell number was recorded as an estimate derived from reference gene primer amplification. The data were produced by immunoSEQ multiplex PCR, yet TCRdb's version contains in-frame clones alone and is incomplete. The V and J calls and clone size were taken over from that table, and D and trimming were inferred from the DNA. The sample lists approximately 150,000 clones, more than 80% occurring once. This rearrangement joins TRBV10-3 to TRBJ2-1; 13 positions match TRBD2. Material: peripheral blood. This sequence was found in a human donor in a cohort sampled during active COVID-19. CDR3: CAISGTSGGDYNEQFF. CDR3 DNA sequence: TGTGCCATCAGTGGCACTAGCGGGGGGGACTACAATGAGCAGTTCTTC.